These T cell receptor beta chains were read from a single sample in a study of blood T cell repertoires in COVID-19. The method was immunoSEQ multiplex PCR; TCRdb's version includes in-frame clones alone and lacks a portion of them. The repertoire includes 56,000 or so clones, roughly nine tenths of them detected once, and approximately 45% sits in the top ten. The sequenced material came from peripheral blood. These receptors came from a woman aged 60-75 years with COVID-19, enrolled during active disease. Both conserved end residues are part of each CDR3. A D gene is named only where the DNA matches it firmly. The size field is filled for only some rows; it gives once, few, many or a size class.

TRBV30	TRBJ1-2	NA	NA	CAWSPWGEANYGYTF
TRBV7-9	TRBJ2-7	NA	NA	CASSPPGRGYEQYF
TRBV28	TRBJ2-3	TRBD1	NA	CASTLGDRATDTQYF
TRBV30	TRBJ1-1	TRBD1	NA	CATSTGINTEAFF
TRBV5-4	TRBJ2-2	NA	NA	CASSLRTSTGELFF
TRBV7-8	TRBJ2-1	TRBD1	NA	CASSLGRDRGHNEQFF
TRBV30	TRBJ1-2	NA	NA	CAWTYAPGGYTF
TRBV11-2	TRBJ1-1	NA	NA	CASSLSRGNAEAFF
TRBV7-9	TRBJ2-2	TRBD1	NA	CASSFLDRAGELFF
TRBV11-3	TRBJ2-5	NA	NA	CASSFQGSETQYF
TRBV20-1	TRBJ1-2	NA	NA	CSAPPQYGYTF
TRBV11-3	TRBJ2-3	NA	NA	CASSLSRTDTQYF
TRBV11-1	TRBJ2-1	NA	NA	CASSLVTGLLYNEQFF
TRBV4-1	TRBJ2-3	NA	NA	CASSFDRDTTTDTQYF
TRBV7-2	TRBJ1-1	NA	NA	CASSLVGNPGNTEAFF
TRBV15	TRBJ1-4	NA	NA	CATSRDYGVGEKLFF
TRBV5-6	TRBJ1-5	NA	once	CASSLGRNQPQHF
TRBV4-1	TRBJ2-1	TRBD1	NA	CASSQDAPRTGLYNEQFF
TRBV27	TRBJ2-2	TRBD2	once	CASSGIGTSGNTGELFF
TRBV27	TRBJ1-2	TRBD1	NA	CASSLAGGNYGYTF
TRBV5-1	TRBJ1-1	NA	NA	CASSLRPGMNTEAFF
TRBV6-5	TRBJ1-6	NA	once	CASSRDGVNNSPLHF
TRBV7-9	TRBJ2-2	TRBD2	NA	CASSPSSGNTGELFF
TRBV18	TRBJ2-1	NA	NA	CASRGTERWDEQFF
TRBV9	TRBJ2-5	TRBD2	NA	CASSVATRAGVGETQYF
TRBV4-2	TRBJ2-2	NA	NA	CASSQNSYTGELFF
TRBV28	TRBJ2-5	NA	few	CASSFGVEETQYF
TRBV20-1	TRBJ1-1	NA	NA	CSARREREAFF
TRBV7-8	TRBJ1-2	NA	NA	CASSLVQGGYYGYTF
TRBV6-2/TRBV6-3	TRBJ2-3	NA	NA	CASSYHQAGADTQYF
TRBV6-2/TRBV6-3	TRBJ1-1	TRBD1	NA	CASSYSRDRGGEAFF
TRBV2	TRBJ1-2	TRBD1	NA	CASSDLGQGASGYTF
TRBV18	TRBJ2-4	TRBD1	once	CASSPPPDRTKNIQYF
TRBV10-3	TRBJ1-5	NA	NA	CAISEEGTGAKPQHF
TRBV18	TRBJ1-1	NA	NA	CASSPQGVNTEAFF
TRBV28	TRBJ2-5	TRBD2	NA	CASSLGGAQYF
TRBV30	TRBJ1-3	NA	NA	CAWSVGGRNTIYF
TRBV6-5	TRBJ2-1	TRBD2	NA	CASSGGASINEQFF
TRBV12-3/TRBV12-4	TRBJ2-1	TRBD2	NA	CASSISLAAVF
TRBV18	TRBJ2-2	NA	NA	CASSSNVGHTGELFF
TRBV28	TRBJ2-1	NA	NA	CASSFLREGNEQFF
TRBV6-5	TRBJ1-2	TRBD1	NA	CASSYSQGAGYGYTF
TRBV28	TRBJ2-2	TRBD1	NA	CASRGTGAGELFF
TRBV27	TRBJ2-4	NA	NA	CASSLEERGIQYF
TRBV6-5	TRBJ1-2	TRBD1	NA	CASSPDRGYGYTF
TRBV14	TRBJ1-6	TRBD1	NA	CASSGTGVSPLHF
TRBV3-1/TRBV3-2	TRBJ2-3	TRBD2	NA	CASSLRTRLAGEWTDTQYF
TRBV11-2	TRBJ1-6	NA	NA	CASTPAHSSYNSPLHF
TRBV10-2	TRBJ2-3	NA	NA	CASSEEVVRSDTQYF
TRBV7-9	TRBJ2-7	NA	NA	CASSARQGLYEQYF
TRBV27	TRBJ2-2	NA	few	CASSGLNTGELFF
TRBV7-2	TRBJ2-2	TRBD2	once	CASSPRGLAGGTGELFF
TRBV10-1	TRBJ2-5	NA	NA	CASSARGQETQYF
TRBV19	TRBJ2-1	NA	NA	CASSIGAYNEQFF
TRBV7-8	TRBJ2-3	TRBD1	NA	CASRQGADTQYF